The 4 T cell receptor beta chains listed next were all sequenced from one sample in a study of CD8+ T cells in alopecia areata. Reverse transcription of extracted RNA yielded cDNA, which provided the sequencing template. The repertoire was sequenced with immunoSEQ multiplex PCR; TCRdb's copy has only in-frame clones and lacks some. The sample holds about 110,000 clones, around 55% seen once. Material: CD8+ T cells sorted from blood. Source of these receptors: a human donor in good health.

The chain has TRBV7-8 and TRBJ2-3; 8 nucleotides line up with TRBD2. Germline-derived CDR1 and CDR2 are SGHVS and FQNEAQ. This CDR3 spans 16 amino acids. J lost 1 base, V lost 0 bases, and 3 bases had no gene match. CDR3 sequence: CASSLAYSGGTDTQYF. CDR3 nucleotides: TGTGCCAGCAGCTTAGCGTATAGCGGGGGCACAGATACGCAGTATTTT. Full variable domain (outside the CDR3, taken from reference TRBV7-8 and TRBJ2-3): GAGVSQSPRYKVAKRGQDVALRCDPISGHVSLFWYQQALGQGPEFLTYFQNEAQLDKSGLPSDRFFAERPEGSVSTLKIQRTQQEDSAVYLCASSLAYSGGTDTQYFGPGTRLTVL.

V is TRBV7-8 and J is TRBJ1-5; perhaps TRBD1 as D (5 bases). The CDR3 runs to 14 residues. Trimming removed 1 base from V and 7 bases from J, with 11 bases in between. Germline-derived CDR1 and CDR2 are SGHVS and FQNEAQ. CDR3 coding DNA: TGTGCCAGCAGCTTAGGGCAGGGTATACAGCCCCAGCATTTT. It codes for CASSLGQGIQPQHF.

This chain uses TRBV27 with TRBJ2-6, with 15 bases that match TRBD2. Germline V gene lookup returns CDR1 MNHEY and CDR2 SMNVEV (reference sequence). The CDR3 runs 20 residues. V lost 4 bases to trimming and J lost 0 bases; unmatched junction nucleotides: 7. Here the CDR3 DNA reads TGTGCCAGCAGTTCAGGACTAGCGGGGGGGCCCTACTCTGGGGCCAACGTCCTGACTTTC. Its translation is CASSSGLAGGPYSGANVLTF. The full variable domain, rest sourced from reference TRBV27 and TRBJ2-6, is EAQVTQNPRYLITVTGKKLTVTCSQNMNHEYMSWYRQDPGLGLRQIYYSMNVEVTDKGDVPEGYKVSRKEKRNFPLILESPSPNQTSLYFCASSSGLAGGPYSGANVLTFGAGSRLTVL.

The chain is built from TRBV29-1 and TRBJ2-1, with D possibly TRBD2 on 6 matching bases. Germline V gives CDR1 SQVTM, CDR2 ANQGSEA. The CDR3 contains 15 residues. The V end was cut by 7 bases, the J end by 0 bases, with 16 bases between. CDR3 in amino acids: CSGAGGASSYNEQFF. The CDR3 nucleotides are TGCAGCGGCGCCGGAGGGGCGAGCTCCTACAATGAGCAGTTCTTC.